This entry describes one T cell receptor beta chain. The table lists this clone with a few counts. The antigen it binds to is not known. Base-call qualities are not available, and no considerably larger clone is one nucleotide away. The immunoSEQ Assay was used to sequence TCRbeta CDR3 regions. After extraction, genomic DNA underwent amplification by bias-controlled multiplex PCR, followed by high-throughput sequencing. The paper's data handling went like this. To quantify the absolute abundance of every unique TCRbeta CDR3 region, sequences were collapsed and filtered. Usable DNA was measured by amplifying reference genes present in all nucleated cells, and TCRbeta template counts were normalized to that usable DNA to estimate T cell fraction. Repertoire TCRs were annotated as SARS-CoV-2-specific when V gene, CDR3 amino acid sequence and J gene were exactly matched to a known reactive TCR set. MIRA supplied the reference SARS-CoV-2 TCR set, which was filtered for enrichment in COVID-19-positive ImmuneCODE repertoires so that public or cross-reactive TCRs were removed. Drawing on the MIRA antigens, annotated TCRs were analysed further at the level of specific ORF or position within ORF. Breadth was defined as the number of annotated unique rearrangements divided by the total number of unique productive rearrangements, and depth was defined as the summed frequency of the annotated unique rearrangements. Group comparisons of TCR breadth used two-sided Wilcoxon rank-sum tests. The immuneACCESS repertoire file appears here via TCRdb, limited to in-frame rearrangements. These files lack a portion of the clones; in checked studies, under half of the deficit traces to unresolved V genes, and the cause of the others is not known. V and J calls and clone size are those listed in that table; D and trimming were worked out from the DNA. The sample table lists 500,000 or so clones, around nine tenths of them with a count of one. 9.5% to 15% of the sample goes to the ten largest clones.

The data belong to a study of Ad26.COV2.S vaccination and SARS-CoV-2 variants (dated by TCRdb to about 2021). Background on the whole study: Vaccine-arm donors were drawn from COV1001, a multicentre, randomized, double-blind, placebo-controlled phase I-IIa trial of Ad26.COV2.S in healthy adults. Throughout the experiments and outcome assessment, investigators stayed blinded to trial group allocation. The TCR-sequenced set comprised approximately 32 samples: some 19 Ad26.COV2.S vaccine recipients, 5 placebo recipients and 8 SARS-CoV-2 convalescent individuals. Dosing of Ad26.COV2.S was intramuscular, at either 5x10^10 or 1x10^11 viral particles, delivered as one shot or as two shots spaced 56 days apart. Trial participants were randomized into five groups of five, in which low-dose or high-dose Ad26.COV2.S was given once or twice, or placebo was given on both occasions. The specificity and breadth of SARS-CoV-2-reactive T cell receptors after Ad26.COV2.S vaccination were assessed by TCRbeta repertoire sequencing. What the research found in general, with its limitations: Ad26.COV2.S recipients had higher spike-specific TCR breadth than placebo recipients (P = 0.0014). After vaccination, spike-specific CD8+ and CD4+ T cell responses were reported to show substantial breadth. Comparing responses between vaccine doses or regimens was not something the study was powered to do. It was noted by the authors that total T cell responses may have been underestimated by the TCR breadth and depth analyses. Non-spike TCR breadth was comparable between vaccine and placebo recipients, consistent with the vaccine containing only spike.

Sample treatment or condition, as interpreted from the label and publication: 19 received Ad26.COV2.S at low or high dose, single or two shots; roughly five received placebo; per-sample allocation not given. Repertoires of vaccine and placebo recipients were sequenced from samples collected on day 63 after the first injection. Between 29 July and 7 August 2020, Cohort 1b enrolled fewer than 30 adults aged 18-55 years at one site in Boston, USA. Ad26.COV2.S was a replication-incompetent adenovirus type 26 vector that expressed a prefusion-stabilized SARS-CoV-2 spike protein derived from the original Wuhan strain. A distance of 8 bases separates the germline ends of V and J, which lose 4 bases and 1 base respectively. CDR1 and CDR2 are drawn from the germline V gene: ENHRY, SYGVKD. The CDR3 numbers 14 residues from cysteine through phenylalanine. The sequence is cut down to CDR3 DNA, 42 bases in frame from base 1.

This chain joins TRBV10-3 to TRBJ1-5; no confident D gene assignment can be made. The sequencing here drew on peripheral blood, taken in a trial of Ad26.COV2.S vaccine versus placebo. The sequence was collected from a person between 18 and 65 years old who received the Ad26.COV2.S COVID-19 vaccine or a placebo. CDR3 region: CAISGPGSNQPQHF. The nucleotide sequence is given as TGTGCCATCAGTGGTCCGGGGAGCAATCAGCCCCAGCATTTT.